These 16 T cell receptor beta chains share one sample of origin, sequenced in a study of beta chain features in type 1 diabetes. Isolated RNA was reverse transcribed in full, so expressed TCRB transcripts were sequenced. The repertoire was sequenced with immunoSEQ multiplex PCR; TCRdb's copy has only in-frame clones and lacks some. Among over 700,000 clones listed, roughly a sixth were seen once. The sequencing sample was made of naive CD4+ T cells from blood. These receptors were taken from a woman aged 18-30 years in good health.

The gene calls are TRBV10-3 and TRBJ2-7, with 10 bases lining up with TRBD1. J was trimmed by 6 bases and V by 9 bases; bases with no gene match: 8. The CDR3 has 13 residues. The germline V gene encodes CDR1 ENHRY and CDR2 SYGVKD. The CDR3 bases are TGTGCCATGGGACCGGGACAGGGGCGCGAGCAGTACTTC. It is translated as CAMGPGQGREQYF.

The chain couples TRBV6-6 to TRBJ2-1; D may be TRBD1 (6 bases). Trimming cost V 7 bases and J 0 bases, with 16 bases left between them. Germline values: CDR1 MNHNY, CDR2 SVGAGI (reference sequence). The CDR3 sequence is 16 residues long. The CDR3 sequence: CASTGRGDNSYNEQFF. CDR3 coding DNA: TGTGCCAGCACCGGTAGAGGGGACAACTCCTACAATGAGCAGTTCTTC.

This clone was detected once. The rearrangement joins TRBV11-2 to TRBJ2-1; D may be TRBD2 (6 bases). V shed 2 bases and J shed 14 bases, with 16 bases lying between them. Germline V gene lookup returns CDR1 SGHAT and CDR2 FQNNGV. This CDR3 has 13 amino acids. The CDR3 loop is CASSLFGGREEFF. CDR3 nucleotide sequence: TGTGCCAGCAGCTTATTTGGAGGGCGGGAAGAGTTCTTC.

This clone was recorded a few times. Additional DNA sequences in this sample encode the identical CDR3. The rearrangement links TRBV20-1 to TRBJ2-1; D is undetermined. Germline CDR1 reads DFQATT; CDR2 reads SNEGSKA (reference sequence). Trimming removed 4 bases at V and 3 bases at J, with 4 bases between. The CDR3 totals 11 residues. CDR3 protein: CSATGYNEQFF. In nucleotides, the CDR3 is TGCAGTGCTACGGGCTACAATGAGCAGTTCTTC.

This clone was detected only once. The V and J genes are TRBV11-2 and TRBJ1-4, with no clear D. CDR1 and CDR2 (germline): SGHAT, FQNNGV. The CDR3 is 12 amino acids. Trimming took 6 bases from V and 6 from J, leaving 8 bases between them. As DNA, the CDR3 is TGTGCCAGCAGTATAAGTTATGAAAAACTGTTTTTT. It codes for CASSISYEKLFF.

The rearrangement joins TRBV28 to TRBJ1-1, with D hard to call. Trimming took off 8 bases at V and 4 bases at J, with 20 bases between the two ends. The germline V gene has CDR1 MDHEN and CDR2 SYDVKM. The CDR3 spans 15 residues. CDR3 nucleotide sequence: TGTGCCAGCTTAGCCCGTGGGGATCGGGGCACTGAAGCTTTCTTT. Protein: CASLARGDRGTEAFF. The full variable domain, in which reference TRBV28 and TRBJ1-1 provide the parts outside the CDR3, is DVKVTQSSRYLVKRTGEKVFLECVQDMDHENMFWYRQDPGLGLRLIYFSYDVKMKEKGDIPEGYSVSREKKERFSLILESASTNQTSMYLCASLARGDRGTEAFFGQGTRLTVV.

This clone was detected only a few times. This sample also contains other DNA sequences that code for the same CDR3. The chain employs TRBV10-3 and TRBJ2-2; TRBD2 matches at 9 bases. The germline V gene has CDR1 ENHRY and CDR2 SYGVKD. The CDR3 contains 14 residues. Losses at the gene ends were 4 bases for V and 5 bases for J; bases not matched to a gene: 2. CDR3 nucleotides: TGTGCCATCAGTGGGGGACTAGCAACCGGGGAGCTGTTTTTT. It specifies CAISGGLATGELFF.

Concerning this clone itself: Other DNA sequences from this sample encode an identical CDR3 as well. This chain connects TRBV5-1 to TRBJ1-2, with D unresolved. V lost 0 bases to trimming and J lost 2 bases, with 5 bases between them. The CDR3 has 13 amino acids. The germline gives CDR1 SGHRS, CDR2 YFSETQ. The CDR3, as DNA: TGCGCCAGCAGCTTGGTAGGGAACTATGGCTACACCTTC. It specifies CASSLVGNYGYTF.

This chain uses TRBV7-2 with TRBJ1-5; a weak D match, TRBD1 (6 bases). Per germline, CDR1 SGHTA and CDR2 FQGNSA. The CDR3 is made up of 16 amino acids. Trimming shortened V by 5 bases and J by 4 bases, and 18 bases separated the two germline ends. CDR3 residues: CASSPSVGTNNQPQHF. The CDR3 region has the DNA TGTGCCAGCAGCCCCTCGGTAGGGACAAATAATCAGCCCCAGCATTTT. The full variable domain, its missing parts supplied by reference TRBV7-2 and TRBJ1-5, is GAGVSQSPSNKVTEKGKDVELRCDPISGHTALYWYRQSLGQGLEFLIYFQGNSAPDKSGLPSDRFSAERTGGSVSTLTIQRTQQEDSAVYLCASSPSVGTNNQPQHFGDGTRLSIL.

The chain employs TRBV7-2 and TRBJ1-5, with D tentatively TRBD1 (5 bases). The CDR3 extends over 12 amino acids. Trimming removed 4 bases from V and 12 bases from J, with 13 bases in between. CDR1 is SGHTA, CDR2 FQGNSA, per germline. In nucleotides, the CDR3 is TGTGCCAGCAGCTCCCCGTGGGGGAGCCAGCATTTT. Its protein product is CASSSPWGSQHF.

In this sample, this clone turned up a few times. This rearrangement joins TRBV14 to TRBJ2-2; 7 nucleotides align to TRBD2. Unmatched junction bases numbered 9, after V lost 6 bases and J lost 5 bases. CDR1 and CDR2 from the germline V gene are SGHDN and FVKESK. This CDR3 comprises 15 residues. CDR3 amino acids: CASSQAGVRTGELFF. The CDR3 region has the DNA TGTGCCAGCAGTCAGGCGGGAGTACGAACCGGGGAGCTGTTTTTT.

This clone was seen a handful of times. The CDR3 loop reads CSAIRGEQYF. The CDR3 DNA is TGCAGTGCTATAAGGGGGGAACAGTACTTC. The chain joins TRBV20-1 to TRBJ2-7; the D gene could be TRBD1 or TRBD2 (6 bases each). V was clipped by 4 bases and J by 10 bases, with 11 bases between them. This CDR3 spans 10 amino acids. Germline CDR1 is DFQATT and CDR2 is SNEGSKA (reference sequence).

The V and J genes are TRBV2 and TRBJ1-5; 7 bases line up with TRBD1. Germline CDR1 reads SNHLY; CDR2 reads FYNNEI. Unmatched junction bases numbered 12, after V lost 6 bases and J lost 7 bases. The CDR3 is 15 residues long. CDR3 DNA sequence: TGTGCCAGCAGAAAAGACAGGGTCATGGTACAGCCCCAGCATTTT. This gives the protein CASRKDRVMVQPQHF.

This clone was seen only a few times. One end of the junction fails to match germline, which may point to a read error. The J gene is TRBJ2-2, the V gene TRBV7-7, with D uncertain. The CDR3 loop spans 13 amino acids. CDR1 is SSHAT, CDR2 FNYEAQ, per germline (reference sequence). The CDR3 DNA sequence: TGTGCTAGCAGCTCCACCGGTAACGGGGAGCTGTTTTTT. This encodes CASSSTGNGELFF.

In this sample, this clone turned up a few times. V is TRBV18 and J is TRBJ1-2; D unresolved. The CDR3 loop spans 14 amino acids. Germline-derived CDR1 and CDR2 are KGHSH and LQKENI. The V end was cut by 2 bases, the J end by 4 bases, with 11 bases between. Written as DNA, the CDR3 is TGTGCCAGCTCACCAGCAATGGCAGGCTATGGCTACACCTTC. It specifies CASSPAMAGYGYTF.

This clone has more than one count but fewer than ten. The chain couples TRBV5-4 to TRBJ2-1; 14 positions match TRBD2. V shed 3 bases and J 8 bases; nucleotides not matched to a gene: 4. Germline V CDR1 and CDR2: SGHNT, YYREEE (reference sequence). The CDR3 totals 15 residues. The CDR3 coding sequence is TGTGCCAGCAGCTCGGGACTAGCGGGAGTGTATGAGCAGTTCTTC. Amino acids: CASSSGLAGVYEQFF.